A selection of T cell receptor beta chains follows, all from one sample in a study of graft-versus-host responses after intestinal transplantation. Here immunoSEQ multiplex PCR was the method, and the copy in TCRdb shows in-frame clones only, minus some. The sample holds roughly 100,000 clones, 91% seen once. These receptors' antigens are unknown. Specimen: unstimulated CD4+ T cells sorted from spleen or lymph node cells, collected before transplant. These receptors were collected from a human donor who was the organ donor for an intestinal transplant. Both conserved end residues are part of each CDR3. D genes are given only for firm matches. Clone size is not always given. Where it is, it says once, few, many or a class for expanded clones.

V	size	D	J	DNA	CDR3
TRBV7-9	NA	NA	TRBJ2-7	TGTGCCAGCAGCTTAAAGGCAAAGAGGGCGTACGAGCAGTACTTC	CASSLKAKRAYEQYF
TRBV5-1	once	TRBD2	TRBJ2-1	TGCGCCAGCAGCAAGGGACTAGACAATGAGCAGTTCTTC	CASSKGLDNEQFF
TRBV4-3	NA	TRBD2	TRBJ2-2	TGCGCCAGCAGCCAAGAGAAACTAGCGGGGGGGCTGTGGACCGGGGAGCTGTTTTTT	CASSQEKLAGGLWTGELFF
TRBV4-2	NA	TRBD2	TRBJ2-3	TGTGCCAGCAGCCAAGAACCTAGCGGGGGGGCCGGAACAGATACGCAGTATTTT	CASSQEPSGGAGTDTQYF
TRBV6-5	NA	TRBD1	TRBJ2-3	TGTGCCAGCAGCGAAAGGGGGCGAACAGATACGCAGTATTTT	CASSERGRTDTQYF
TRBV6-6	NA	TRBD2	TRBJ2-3	TGTGCCAGCAGTCTAGCGGGGGCCAACACAGATACGCAGTATTTT	CASSLAGANTDTQYF
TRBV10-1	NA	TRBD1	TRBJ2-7	TGCGCCAGCGGGGGCAGACAGGGGCGCCACGAGCAGTACTTC	CASGGRQGRHEQYF
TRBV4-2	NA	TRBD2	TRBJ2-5	TGTGCCAGCAGCCGAGGGACTAGCGGGGGGGAAGAGACCCAGTACTTC	CASSRGTSGGEETQYF
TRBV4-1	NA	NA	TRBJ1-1	TGCGCCAGCAGCCAGCCTTGGGGACAAACGAACACTGAAGCTTTCTTT	CASSQPWGQTNTEAFF
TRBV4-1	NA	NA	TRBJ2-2	TGCGCCAGCAGCCAAGAATGGCGGGTCCCCGGGGAGCTGTTTTTT	CASSQEWRVPGELFF
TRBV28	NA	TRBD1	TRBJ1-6	TGTGCCAGCAGTGCCTCCGGGACAGTAAATTCACCCCTCCACTTT	CASSASGTVNSPLHF
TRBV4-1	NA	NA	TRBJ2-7	TGCGCCAGCAGCCAAGCCTTTGGACAGTCCTACGAGCAGTACTTC	CASSQAFGQSYEQYF
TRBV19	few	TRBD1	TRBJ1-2	TGTGCCAGTAGCACGCAACTTACAGGGGGCTATGGCTACACCTTC	CASSTQLTGGYGYTF
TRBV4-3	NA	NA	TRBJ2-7	TGCGCCAGCAGGGGGGGGCTGAGCTCCTACGAGCAGTACTTC	CASRGGLSSYEQYF
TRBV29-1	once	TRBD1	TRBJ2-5	TGCAGCGCCCGACCCGGGACAGCGAAAGAGACCCAGTACTTC	CSARPGTAKETQYF
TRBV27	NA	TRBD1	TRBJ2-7	TGTGCCAGCAGTTTAATAACAGGGGACGGGTACGAGCAGTACTTC	CASSLITGDGYEQYF
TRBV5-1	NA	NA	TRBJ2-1	TGCGCCAGCAGCTTGGTGGCCGGACAGCTAAGCTCCTACAATGAGCAGTTCTTC	CASSLVAGQLSSYNEQFF
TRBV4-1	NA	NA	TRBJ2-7	TGCGCCAGCAGCCAAGGAACGACATGGACTCCTTACGAGCAGTACTTC	CASSQGTTWTPYEQYF
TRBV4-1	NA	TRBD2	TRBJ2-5	TGCGCCAGCAGCCAAGGGACTAGCGGGGGGCTTCAAGAGACCCAGTACTTC	CASSQGTSGGLQETQYF
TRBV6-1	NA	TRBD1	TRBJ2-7	TGTGCCAGCAGTTCTCCGGGACAGCGCTCCTACGAGCAGTACTTC	CASSSPGQRSYEQYF
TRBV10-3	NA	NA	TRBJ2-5	TGTGCCATCAGTGACAGGGAATTCAAAGAGACCCAGTACTTC	CAISDREFKETQYF
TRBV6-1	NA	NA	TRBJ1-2	TGTGCCAGCAGTGAATCGGTCCTACGGAGAGGTGGCTACACCTTC	CASSESVLRRGGYTF
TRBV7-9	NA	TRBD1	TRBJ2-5	TGTGCCAGCAGCTTCGGGACAGGGGAATGGGAGACCCAGTACTTC	CASSFGTGEWETQYF
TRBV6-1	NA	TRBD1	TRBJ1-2	TGTGCCAGCAGTCCCCGACAGGGGTCCTATGGCTACACCTTC	CASSPRQGSYGYTF
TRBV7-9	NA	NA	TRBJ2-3	TGTGCCAGCAGCTTTGGGGGCCCCACAGATACGCAGTATTTT	CASSFGGPTDTQYF
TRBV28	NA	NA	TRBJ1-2	TGTGCCAGCAGTTTTCCCTTGACAGGACACTATGGCTACACCTTC	CASSFPLTGHYGYTF
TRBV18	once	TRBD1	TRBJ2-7	TGTGCCAGCTCACCAGGTCGTAGGACAGGGTCTAACGAGCAGTACTTC	CASSPGRRTGSNEQYF
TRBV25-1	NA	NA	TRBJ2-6	TGTGCCAGCAGTGAAGGGTTAGGGGTCTCTGGGGCCAACGTCCTGACTTTC	CASSEGLGVSGANVLTF
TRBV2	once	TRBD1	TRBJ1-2	TGTGCCAGCAGGGAAGACAGGGCCGCGAGACGGGGCTACACCTTC	CASREDRAARRGYTF
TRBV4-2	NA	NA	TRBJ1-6	TGTGCCAGCAGCCAGGAGTCAGGGGTTAATTCACCCCTCCACTTT	CASSQESGVNSPLHF
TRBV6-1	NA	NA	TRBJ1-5	TGTGCCAGCAGCTACGGGGTGAATCAGCCCCAGCATTTT	CASSYGVNQPQHF
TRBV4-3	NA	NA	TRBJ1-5	TGCGCCAGCAGCCACTGGACGGAGGATCAGCCCCAGCATTTT	CASSHWTEDQPQHF
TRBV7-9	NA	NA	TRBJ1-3	TGTGCCAGCAGCCCAGACACAGCCGGAAACACCATATATTTT	CASSPDTAGNTIYF
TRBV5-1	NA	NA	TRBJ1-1	TGCGCCAGCAGAACGAAGGCAGGGACACTGAACACTGAAGCTTTCTTT	CASRTKAGTLNTEAFF
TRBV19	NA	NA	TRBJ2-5	TGTGCCAGTAGTATAGACAGGGAGACCCAGTACTTC	CASSIDRETQYF
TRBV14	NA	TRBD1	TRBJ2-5	TGTGCCAGCAGCCAAGAGCAGGGGGTATTAGGGACCCAGTACTTC	CASSQEQGVLGTQYF
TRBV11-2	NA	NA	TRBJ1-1	TGTGCCAGCAGCTTCAAGGGGCCGAACACTGAAGCTTTCTTT	CASSFKGPNTEAFF
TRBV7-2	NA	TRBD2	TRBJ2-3	TGTGCCAGCAGCTTTCGCGCGGGGGGGCGGGGCACAGATACGCAGTATTTT	CASSFRAGGRGTDTQYF
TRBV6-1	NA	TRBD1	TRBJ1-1	TGTGCCAGCAGCGCCGACAGGGCTACTGAAGCTTTCTTT	CASSADRATEAFF
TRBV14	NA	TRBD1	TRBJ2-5	TGTGCCAGCAGCCAAGGACAGGGGCGAGAGACCCAGTACTTC	CASSQGQGRETQYF
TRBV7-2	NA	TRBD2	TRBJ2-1	TGTGCCAGCAGGCGAGCGGGGGTCTCCTACAATGAGCAGTTCTTC	CASRRAGVSYNEQFF
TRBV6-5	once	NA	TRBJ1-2	TGTGCCAGCAGTTACCGGAACAGGGTAGAGGGCTACACCTTC	CASSYRNRVEGYTF
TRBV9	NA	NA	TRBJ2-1	TGTGCCAGCAGCGCCCGACAGGAAGGGGACAATGAGCAGTTCTTC	CASSARQEGDNEQFF
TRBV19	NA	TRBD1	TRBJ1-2	TGTGCCAGTAGTATAGGACAAGAGGGGGCGGTTCGTCGAGCGTATGGCTACACCTTC	CASSIGQEGAVRRAYGYTF
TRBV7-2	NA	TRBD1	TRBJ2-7	TGTGCCAGCAGCTTGACAGGGGACTACGAGCAGTACTTC	CASSLTGDYEQYF
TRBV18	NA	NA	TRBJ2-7	TGTGCCAGCTCACCACAGGGGGGGTACGAGCAGTACTTC	CASSPQGGYEQYF
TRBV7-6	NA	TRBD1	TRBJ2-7	TGTGCCAGCGGCGGACAGGGGACCTACGAGCAGTACTTC	CASGGQGTYEQYF
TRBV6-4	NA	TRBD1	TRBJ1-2	TGTGCCAGCAGTTTGGGACAGGGGCCGAACTATGGCTACACCTTC	CASSLGQGPNYGYTF
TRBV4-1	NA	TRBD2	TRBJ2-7	TGCGCCAGCAGCCAAGGCGGACTAGCGGCTCAGGAGCAGTACTTC	CASSQGGLAAQEQYF
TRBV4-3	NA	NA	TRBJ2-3	TGCGCCAGCAGCCAAGGGTTGGGGGCCAGCACAGATACGCAGTATTTT	CASSQGLGASTDTQYF
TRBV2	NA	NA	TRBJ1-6	TGTGCCAGCGGCTGGAGCTCCTATAATTCACCCCTCCACTTT	CASGWSSYNSPLHF
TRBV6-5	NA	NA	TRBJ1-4	TGTGCCAGCGCGGGGGGAGGTGAAAAACTGTTTTTT	CASAGGGEKLFF
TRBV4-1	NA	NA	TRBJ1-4	TGTGCCAGCAGCCGCGGGACAACTAATGAAAAACTGTTTTTT	CASSRGTTNEKLFF
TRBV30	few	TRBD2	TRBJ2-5	TGTGCCTGGACCCCAAAGAGGGCTAGCGGGGGGGCGGAGACCCAGTACTTC	CAWTPKRASGGAETQYF
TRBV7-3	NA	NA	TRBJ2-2	TGTGCCAGCAGCTCCCCAGGGGGGACCGGGGAGCTGTTTTTT	CASSSPGGTGELFF
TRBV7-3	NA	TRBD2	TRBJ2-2	TGTGCCAGCAGTTTTAGCGGGGGGCAGACCGGGGAGCTGTTTTTT	CASSFSGGQTGELFF
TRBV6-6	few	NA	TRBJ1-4	TGTGCCAGCAGTTACTCGATGCCGACAGAAGAAAAACTGTTTTTT	CASSYSMPTEEKLFF
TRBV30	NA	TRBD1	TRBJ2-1	TGTGCCTGGAACGGCAGGGGGCGAAGTGAGCAGTTCTTC	CAWNGRGRSEQFF
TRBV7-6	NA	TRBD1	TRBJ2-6	TGTGCCAGCAGCCAGGGGGCGACTGGGGCCAACGTCCTGACTTTC	CASSQGATGANVLTF
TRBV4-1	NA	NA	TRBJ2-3	TGCGCCAGCAGCCAAGATGACGGGAGCCCTAGCACAGATACGCAGTATTTT	CASSQDDGSPSTDTQYF